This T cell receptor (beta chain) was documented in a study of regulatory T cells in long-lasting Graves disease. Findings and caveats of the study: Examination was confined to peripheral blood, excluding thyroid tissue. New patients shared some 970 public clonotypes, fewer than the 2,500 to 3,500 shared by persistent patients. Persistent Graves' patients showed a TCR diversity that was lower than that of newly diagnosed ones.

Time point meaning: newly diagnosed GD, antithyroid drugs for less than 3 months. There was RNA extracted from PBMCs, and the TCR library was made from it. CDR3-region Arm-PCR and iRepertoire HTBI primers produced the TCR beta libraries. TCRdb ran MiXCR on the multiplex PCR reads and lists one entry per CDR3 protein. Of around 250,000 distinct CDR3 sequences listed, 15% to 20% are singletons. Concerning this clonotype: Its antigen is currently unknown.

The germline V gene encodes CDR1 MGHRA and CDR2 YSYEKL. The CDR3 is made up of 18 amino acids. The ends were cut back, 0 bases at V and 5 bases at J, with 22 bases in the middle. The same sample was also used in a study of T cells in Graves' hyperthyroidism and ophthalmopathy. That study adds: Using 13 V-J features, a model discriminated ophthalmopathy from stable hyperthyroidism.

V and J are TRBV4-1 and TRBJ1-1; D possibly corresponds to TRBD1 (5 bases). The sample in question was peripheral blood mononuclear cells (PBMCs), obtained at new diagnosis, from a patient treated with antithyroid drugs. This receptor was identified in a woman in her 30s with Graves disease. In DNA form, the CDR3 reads TGCGCCAGCAGCCAAGAGGTTTTGACGGGACGGAGGAGGACTGAAGCTTTCTTT. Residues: CASSQEVLTGRRRTEAFF.